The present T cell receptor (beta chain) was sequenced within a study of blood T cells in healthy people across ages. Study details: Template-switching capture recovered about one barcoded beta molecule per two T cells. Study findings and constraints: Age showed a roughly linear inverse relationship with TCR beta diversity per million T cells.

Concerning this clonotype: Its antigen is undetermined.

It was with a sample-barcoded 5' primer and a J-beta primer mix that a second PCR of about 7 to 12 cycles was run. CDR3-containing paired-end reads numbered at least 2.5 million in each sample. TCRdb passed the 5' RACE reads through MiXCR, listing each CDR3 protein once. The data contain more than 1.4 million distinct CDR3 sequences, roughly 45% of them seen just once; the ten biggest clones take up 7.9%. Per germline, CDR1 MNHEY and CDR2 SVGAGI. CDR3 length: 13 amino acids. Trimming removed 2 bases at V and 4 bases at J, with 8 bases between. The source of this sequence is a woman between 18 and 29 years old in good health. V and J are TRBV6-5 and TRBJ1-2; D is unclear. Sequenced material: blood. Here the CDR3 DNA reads TGTGCCAGCAGTTACGGTATGGGCTATGGCTACACCTTC. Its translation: CASSYGMGYGYTF.